These 24 T cell receptor beta chains originate from one sample sequenced in a study of control samples from healthy donors and cancer patients. Data came from immunoSEQ multiplex PCR; TCRdb stores just in-frame clones and leaves some out. The sample shows around 81,000 clones, roughly 93% of them seen only once. Sequencing was carried out using blood. These TCRs come from a woman aged 25 to 39 in good health.

The V call is TRBV18, the J call TRBJ2-7, with 8 bases identical to TRBD2. The CDR3 is 14 amino acids. Germline CDR1 KGHSH, CDR2 LQKENI. With V trimmed by 3 bases and J by 0 bases, 1 base remained unmatched. The CDR3 spells CASSPSGVSYEQYF. The DNA of the CDR3 is TGTGCCAGCTCACCTAGCGGGGTCTCCTACGAGCAGTACTTC.

The CDR3 loop reads CASSTGLPNSPLHF. The CDR3 DNA follows: TGTGCCAGCAGTACGGGCCTCCCGAATTCACCCCTCCACTTT. The rearrangement links TRBV28 to TRBJ1-6; D is ambiguous. CDR3 length: 14 residues. CDR1 is MDHEN, CDR2 SYDVKM, per germline. Trimming shortened V by 5 bases and J by 7 bases, and 12 bases separated the two germline ends.

The chain employs TRBV10-2 and TRBJ2-1, with 7 bases lining up with TRBD2. CDR1 is WSHSY and CDR2 is SAAADI in the germline V gene. Unmatched junction bases numbered 7, after V lost 4 bases and J lost 7 bases. This CDR3 has 14 residues. The CDR3 reads CASSGEGVGNEQFF. The CDR3 coding sequence is TGCGCCAGCAGTGGGGAGGGAGTCGGTAATGAGCAGTTCTTC.

V gene TRBV6-6 combines with J gene TRBJ2-7; TRBD2 agrees at 9 bases. V dropped 6 bases and J dropped 5; count of bases not matched to a gene: 11. This CDR3 spans 15 amino acids. CDR1 and CDR2 (germline): MNHNY, SVGAGI (reference sequence). CDR3 sequence reads: CASRDLAGVSHEQYF. As DNA, the CDR3 is TGTGCCAGCAGAGATTTAGCGGGAGTGAGTCACGAGCAGTACTTC.

The chain carries TRBV3-1 (or the pseudogene TRBV3-2) and TRBJ2-5; tentative D call: TRBD2 (6 bases). V lost 1 base to trimming and J lost 1 base, with 16 bases between them. This CDR3 has 17 residues. From germline, CDR1 is LGHDT and CDR2 YNNKEL (reference sequence). CDR3 protein: CASSQGGTLITQETQYF. CDR3 in DNA: TGTGCCAGCAGCCAAGGGGGGACTCTTATCACCCAAGAGACCCAGTACTTC.

The chain combines TRBV18 with TRBJ1-2; D is undetermined. In germline, CDR1 is KGHSH, CDR2 LQKENI. V was trimmed by 3 bases and J by 1 base, leaving 9 bases between them. There are 14 residues in the CDR3. The CDR3 loop is CASSPGSNNYGYTF. DNA of the CDR3: TGTGCCAGCTCACCGGGCAGCAATAACTATGGCTACACCTTC.

J is TRBJ2-6 and V is TRBV2, with D perhaps given as TRBD1 or TRBD2 (5 bases each). CDR1 SNHLY and CDR2 FYNNEI come from the germline V gene. Between the trimmed V and J ends, which lost 6 bases and 0 bases, there was a span of 9 bases. The CDR3 is made up of 15 amino acids. CDR3 protein: CASRGTGSGANVLTF. CDR3 coding DNA: TGTGCCAGCAGAGGGACGGGCTCTGGGGCCAACGTCCTGACTTTC.

The rearrangement links TRBV7-6 to TRBJ2-7, with 12 bases fitting TRBD2. This CDR3 is 15 amino acids long. J lost 7 bases, V lost 4 bases, and 8 bases had no gene match. CDR1 and CDR2 (germline): SGHVS, FNYEAQ. The CDR3 region is CASSSTSGSLSEQYF. DNA for the CDR3: TGTGCCAGCAGCTCGACTAGCGGGAGCTTGTCTGAGCAGTACTTC.

The genes are TRBV7-3 and TRBJ1-1; D perhaps matches TRBD1 (5 bases). Trimming took 1 base from V and 4 from J, leaving 10 bases between them. CDR3 size: 14 residues. Germline V gene sequence: CDR1 SGHTA, CDR2 FQGTGA. In DNA, the CDR3 is TGTGCCAGCAGCTTAATGGGTGGGGGCACTGAAGCTTTCTTT. Protein sequence: CASSLMGGGTEAFF.

The chain joins TRBV14 to TRBJ1-2; D is possibly TRBD1 (5 bases). The CDR3 totals 17 residues. Looked up from germline, CDR1 is SGHDN and CDR2 is FVKESK. Trimming took off 2 bases at V and 6 bases at J, with 22 bases between the two ends. DNA of the CDR3: TGTGCCAGCAGCCAAAGTAGCGGGGCAGGACCCGGGCATGGCTACACCTTC. This gives the protein CASSQSSGAGPGHGYTF.

This rearrangement joins TRBV3-1 (or the pseudogene TRBV3-2) to TRBJ1-2, with no clear D. The germline V and J ends were trimmed by 1 base and 4 bases, with 22 bases remaining between them. The CDR3 sequence is 18 residues long. Germline loops: CDR1 LGHDT, CDR2 YNNKEL (reference sequence). CDR3 sequence: CASSQVTQKQPKIYGYTF. The DNA of the CDR3 is TGTGCCAGCAGCCAAGTCACACAGAAACAGCCTAAAATCTATGGCTACACCTTC.

The chain recombines TRBV21-1 with TRBJ2-5; TRBD1, the table's D call, lacks a check against the DNA. TRBV21-1 is designated a pseudogene. CDR3 length: 12 amino acids. The CDR3 spells CASSTRSETQYF. The CDR3 DNA sequence: TGTGCCAGCAGCACCCGCAGTGAGACCCAGTACTTC.

The genes are TRBV24-1 and TRBJ2-1; D is undetermined. Germline V gene lookup returns CDR1 KGHDR and CDR2 SFDVKD. V lost 7 bases and J 12 bases, leaving 24 bases between the germline ends. The CDR3 sequence is 15 residues long. This CDR3 reads CATSSRNGEKVRQFF. The DNA of the CDR3 is TGTGCCACCAGCTCCAGGAACGGTGAGAAGGTCCGGCAGTTCTTC.

The rearrangement links TRBV5-1 to TRBJ1-1, with 7 bases matching TRBD1. CDR3 length: 15 amino acids. V was clipped by 4 bases and J by 3 bases; unmatched bases: 9. Germline values: CDR1 SGHRS, CDR2 YFSETQ. The CDR3 loop reads CASSPGQDRYTEAFF. The CDR3 nucleotides are TGCGCCAGCAGCCCAGGACAGGACAGGTACACTGAAGCTTTCTTT.

V and J are TRBV27 and TRBJ2-7, with 7 positions matching TRBD1. The length of the CDR3 is 15 residues. V was clipped by 5 bases and J by 2 bases; unmatched bases: 9. Per germline, CDR1 MNHEY and CDR2 SMNVEV (reference sequence). The CDR3 region has the DNA TGTGCCAGCAGTCAGAGGGACAGTCCTACCTACGAGCAGTACTTC. This gives the protein CASSQRDSPTYEQYF.

V is TRBV19 and J is TRBJ1-1; D is unresolved. Trimming removed 7 bases from V and 5 bases from J, with 11 bases in between. The CDR3 spans 12 residues. Per the germline V gene, CDR1 is LNHDA and CDR2 is SQIVND (reference sequence). The CDR3 loop reads CASIIWGTEAFF. CDR3 DNA: TGTGCCAGTATCATTTGGGGAACTGAAGCTTTCTTT.

The CDR3 protein is CASSRDRGTSGNTIYF. CDR3 nucleotides: TGTGCCAGCAGCCGGGACAGGGGAACCTCTGGAAACACCATATATTTT. The V call is TRBV7-9, the J call TRBJ1-3, with TRBD1 identical over 10 bases. V dropped 5 bases and J dropped 0; count of bases not matched to a gene: 4. From germline, CDR1 is SEHNR and CDR2 FQNEAQ (reference sequence). The CDR3 totals 16 residues.

This chain links TRBV6-5 with TRBJ2-7, with TRBD2 matching 7 bases. CDR1 is MNHEY and CDR2 is SVGAGI in the germline V gene. V gave up 4 bases and J gave up 0 bases; unmatched junction bases: 3. The CDR3 covers 14 residues. The CDR3 sequence is CASSFLADSYEQYF. DNA of the CDR3: TGTGCCAGCAGTTTCCTAGCGGACTCCTACGAGCAGTACTTC.

This chain's CDR3 is CASSGRDSPDTQYF. DNA for the CDR3: TGCGCCAGCAGTGGCCGGGACAGTCCAGATACGCAGTATTTT. V usage is TRBV10-1 and J usage is TRBJ2-3; 7 nucleotides match TRBD1. Germline assignment: CDR1 WNHNN and CDR2 SYGVQD (reference sequence). This CDR3 has 14 amino acids. The V and J ends lost 4 bases and 4 bases, in that order; junction bases with no gene match: 5.

The chain employs TRBV14 and TRBJ1-1; D is unresolved. The CDR3 sequence is 12 residues long. V dropped 0 bases and J dropped 4 bases, with 3 bases sitting between them. Per the germline V gene, CDR1 is SGHDN and CDR2 is FVKESK. The CDR3 nucleotides are TGTGCCAGCAGCCAAGAAGGCACTGAAGCTTTCTTT. Its protein product is CASSQEGTEAFF.

The rearrangement links TRBV5-1 to TRBJ2-5, with a possible D match to TRBD1 (5 bases). This CDR3 is 15 amino acids long. Germline V CDR1 and CDR2: SGHRS, YFSETQ. V lost 1 base, J lost 0 bases, and 10 bases lay in between. The CDR3 is CASSLQGFYQETQYF. CDR3 bases: TGCGCCAGCAGCTTGCAGGGATTCTACCAAGAGACCCAGTACTTC.

The chain recombines TRBV2 with TRBJ2-1, with a tentative D call TRBD1 (5 bases). The CDR3 is made up of 14 amino acids. V lost 7 bases and J lost 5, with 15 bases in between. In germline, CDR1 is SNHLY, CDR2 FYNNEI. CDR3 loop: CASNLGALNNEQFF. CDR3 sequence (DNA): TGTGCCAGCAACTTAGGGGCCCTTAACAATGAGCAGTTCTTC.

The rearrangement links TRBV28 to TRBJ2-1; 10 nucleotides match TRBD2. The length of the CDR3 is 20 residues. V shed 5 bases, J shed 5 bases, and the junction held 21 bases outside the gene matches. CDR1 is MDHEN, CDR2 SYDVKM, per germline. CDR3 loop: CASSLPLSWLGTSAHNEQFF. DNA for the CDR3: TGTGCCAGCAGTCTCCCTTTGAGCTGGTTAGGGACTAGCGCGCACAATGAGCAGTTCTTC.

V gene TRBV15 combines with J gene TRBJ1-1; tentative D call: TRBD1 (5 bases). The V gene lost 0 bases and the J gene lost 0 bases, with 17 bases spanning the gap. Germline V gene lookup returns CDR1 LNHNV and CDR2 YYDKDF (reference sequence). The CDR3 totals 18 residues. Here the CDR3 reads CATSRDYGGRGMNTEAFF. In DNA form, the CDR3 reads TGTGCCACCAGCAGAGATTACGGGGGTAGAGGGATGAACACTGAAGCTTTCTTT.